One sample yielded the 28 T cell receptor beta chains listed below, sequenced in a study of cytomegalovirus exposure and HLA in healthy donors. Vbeta (60) and Jbeta (13) primers were used in the PCR. Sequenced by immunoSEQ multiplex PCR; TCRdb stores in-frame clones only, minus some. This table has about 140,000 clones, roughly 68% appearing once. The sample consisted of PBMCs. These receptors originate from a man between 25 and 39 years old in good health and CMV-seropositive.

The J gene is TRBJ2-3, the V gene TRBV6-5; 8 bases map to TRBD2. V was pared by 5 bases and J by 1 base, with 2 bases of the junction left unmatched. In germline, CDR1 is MNHEY, CDR2 SVGAGI. The CDR3 is 14 residues long. CDR3 residues: CASSAGGGTDTQYF. For the CDR3, the DNA is TGTGCCAGCAGTGCGGGGGGTGGCACAGATACGCAGTATTTT.

The chain recombines TRBV11-2 with TRBJ2-2, with D possibly TRBD2 on 6 matching bases. Germline V gives CDR1 SGHAT, CDR2 FQNNGV. The CDR3 is 14 amino acids. The V end lost 3 bases, the J end lost 7 bases, and 12 bases lay between the germline ends. For the CDR3, the DNA is TGTGCCAGCAGCTTCCAGGGTAGCGGCGGGGAGCTGTTTTTT. Amino acid sequence: CASSFQGSGGELFF.

The CDR3 coding sequence is TGTGCCAGCAGTCGTCAAACTTGGAGTGGCTACACCTTC. Protein: CASSRQTWSGYTF. This chain joins TRBV28 and TRBJ1-2, with D hard to call. The CDR3 is made up of 13 amino acids. From germline, CDR1 is MDHEN and CDR2 SYDVKM. V was trimmed by 5 bases and J by 7 bases, leaving 14 bases between them.

The chain links TRBV5-3 to TRBJ1-4; D perhaps matches TRBD1 (5 bases). TRBV5-3 is an open reading frame whose function is uncertain. The CDR3 loop spans 16 amino acids. V lost 6 bases to trimming and J lost 8 bases, with 23 bases between them. The CDR3 nucleotides are TGTGCCAGAACTTTCCCTAGGGACTTCCCCGAGGAAAAACTGTTTTTT. Amino acid sequence: CARTFPRDFPEEKLFF.

The J gene is TRBJ2-1, the V gene TRBV7-9; no clear D gene. V gave up 1 base and J gave up 8 bases, with 9 bases separating them. The V gene's germline CDR1 is SEHNR and CDR2 FQNEAQ (reference sequence). CDR3 length: 13 residues. The CDR3 here is CASSLDPVDEQFF. DNA of the CDR3: TGTGCCAGCAGCTTAGATCCGGTCGATGAGCAGTTCTTC.

The chain joins TRBV7-9 to TRBJ2-1; D perhaps matches TRBD1 (7 bases). This CDR3 contains 16 residues. The germline gives CDR1 SEHNR, CDR2 FQNEAQ (reference sequence). Trimming cost V 5 bases and J 7 bases, with 21 bases left between them. The CDR3 is CASSRHPRGDFNEQFF. The DNA for the CDR3 is TGTGCCAGCAGCCGCCACCCCAGGGGGGATTTTAATGAGCAGTTCTTC.

The chain is built from TRBV5-5 and TRBJ2-7, with D possibly TRBD2 on 5 matching bases. This CDR3 has 12 amino acids. Germline V gene data show CDR1 as SGHKS and CDR2 as YYEKEE (reference sequence). Deletions cut 4 bases from V and 3 bases from J, with 8 bases between. CDR3 in amino acids: CASSLGVYEQYF. The CDR3 DNA reads as TGTGCCAGCAGCCTCGGGGTCTACGAGCAGTACTTC.

This clone was counted a single time. This chain joins TRBV29-1 and TRBJ1-1; D gene unclear. The CDR3 has 13 amino acids. Germline CDR1 is SQVTM and CDR2 is ANQGSEA. Trimming removed 3 bases at V and 4 bases at J, with 12 bases between. The CDR3 here is CSVEITGGTEAFF. Here the CDR3 DNA reads TGCAGCGTTGAGATCACCGGCGGCACTGAAGCTTTCTTT.

This chain links TRBV6-1 with TRBJ2-1, with a tentative D call TRBD2 (5 bases). With 6 bases removed from V and 2 bases from J, the gap between germline ends came to 8 bases. The CDR3 runs 13 residues. Germline V CDR1 and CDR2: MNHNS, SASEGT. In DNA form, the CDR3 reads TGTGCCAGCAGGAAACTAGCCTACAATGAGCAGTTCTTC. It yields the protein CASRKLAYNEQFF.

This clone showed up just a few times. The genes are TRBV4-1 and TRBJ2-7; TRBD1 agrees at 8 bases. The CDR3 loop spans 13 amino acids. CDR1 MGHRA and CDR2 YSYEKL come from the germline V gene. The trim removed 4 bases at V and 4 bases at J, leaving 3 bases unmatched. The CDR3 region has the DNA TGCGCCAGCAGCCTACGACAGGGGTACGAGCAGTACTTC. Its translation is CASSLRQGYEQYF.

The chain recombines TRBV7-9 with TRBJ1-5, with 10 bases matching TRBD1. Looked up from germline, CDR1 is SEHNR and CDR2 is FQNEAQ (reference sequence). The CDR3 covers 14 residues. The junction had 4 bases not matched to a gene; V was cut back by 5 bases and J by 6 bases. CDR3 DNA sequence: TGTGCCAGCAGCACAGGGACAGGGGTTCAGCCCCAGCATTTT. Its protein is CASSTGTGVQPQHF.

This clone showed up just once. The genes are TRBV19 and TRBJ2-7; D is possibly TRBD1 (5 bases). This CDR3 has 14 amino acids. Trimming left V 8 bases short and J 0 bases short, with 14 bases between. From germline, CDR1 is LNHDA and CDR2 SQIVND (reference sequence). CDR3 DNA: TGTGCCAGTTCCCGGACACAGAGCTCCTACGAGCAGTACTTC. This sequence encodes CASSRTQSSYEQYF.

The sample holds one count of this clone. The rearrangement uses TRBV7-3 and TRBJ2-7; 7 nucleotides line up with TRBD1. J was trimmed by 2 bases and V by 1 base; bases with no gene match: 2. CDR1 SGHTA and CDR2 FQGTGA come from the germline V gene. The CDR3 spans 14 residues. CDR3 region: CASSLNQGAYEQYF. As DNA, the CDR3 is TGTGCCAGCAGCTTAAATCAGGGGGCCTACGAGCAGTACTTC.

This sequence joins TRBV6-5 and TRBJ2-5, with D possibly matching TRBD2 (5 bases). Trimming removed 0 bases from V and 4 bases from J, with 9 bases in between. The germline CDR1 and CDR2 sequences are MNHEY and SVGAGI. The CDR3 contains 14 residues. CDR3 bases: TGTGCCAGCAGTTACTCGCGAGGGCTAGAGACCCAGTACTTC. Its protein is CASSYSRGLETQYF.

The chain has TRBV10-3 and TRBJ1-5; 9 nucleotides align to TRBD1. J was trimmed by 4 bases and V by 0 bases; bases with no gene match: 4. The germline V gene encodes CDR1 ENHRY and CDR2 SYGVKD. The CDR3 totals 16 residues. The CDR3 sequence is CAISESTGQGNQPQHF. CDR3 in DNA: TGTGCCATCAGTGAGTCGACAGGACAGGGGAATCAGCCCCAGCATTTT.

The CDR3 DNA sequence: TGTGCCAGCAGCTTGGAGCCTAATGCCGTGAATGAGCAGTTCTTC. This gives the protein CASSLEPNAVNEQFF. The J gene is TRBJ2-1, the V gene TRBV5-5; D remains ambiguous. Germline V gives CDR1 SGHKS, CDR2 YYEKEE (reference sequence). This CDR3 has 15 amino acids. V was clipped by 0 bases and J by 7 bases, with 14 bases between them.

The chain recombines TRBV18 with TRBJ2-1; D is perhaps TRBD1 (6 bases). The V gene lost 3 bases and the J gene lost 5 bases, with 14 bases spanning the gap. The CDR3 extends over 15 amino acids. From germline, CDR1 is KGHSH and CDR2 LQKENI. CDR3 region: CASSPGGGVDNEQFF. In DNA form, the CDR3 reads TGTGCCAGCTCACCTGGTGGGGGCGTGGACAATGAGCAGTTCTTC.

This clone was detected a few times. The chain is built from TRBV4-1 and TRBJ1-1, with a weak D call TRBD1 (5 bases). The CDR3 totals 16 residues. Germline V gives CDR1 MGHRA, CDR2 YSYEKL. V was pared by 3 bases and J by 5 bases, with 19 bases between. CDR3: CASSQDPRGVETEAFF. The CDR3 DNA reads TGCGCCAGCAGCCAGGACCCACGGGGGGTCGAGACTGAAGCTTTCTTT.

CDR3 sequence: CASSLAGFSYNEQFF. DNA for the CDR3: TGTGCCAGCAGCCTAGCGGGGTTTTCCTACAATGAGCAGTTCTTC. The gene calls are TRBV5-4 and TRBJ2-1; 9 nucleotides line up with TRBD2. The CDR3 is 15 amino acids. CDR1 and CDR2 from the germline V gene are SGHNT and YYREEE (reference sequence). V was pared by 4 bases and J by 1 base, with 3 bases of the junction left unmatched. Full variable domain (rest looked up from reference TRBV5-4 and TRBJ2-1): ETGVTQSPTHLIKTRGQQVTLRCSSQSGHNTVSWYQQALGQGPQFIFQYYREEENGRGNFPPRFSGLQFPNYSSELNVNALELDDSALYLCASSLAGFSYNEQFFGPGTRLTVL.

The table lists this clone with a few counts. The V gene is TRBV7-9, the J gene TRBJ1-1; no clear D. Germline CDR1 and CDR2: SEHNR and FQNEAQ (reference sequence). The CDR3 contains 14 residues. V lost 1 base and J lost 3, with 9 bases in between. CDR3 coding DNA: TGTGCCAGCAGCTTAGACATGGAGCACACTGAAGCTTTCTTT. Protein product: CASSLDMEHTEAFF.

The CDR3 sequence: CARWGGEGTSVNEQFF. Written as DNA, the CDR3 is TGTGCCAGATGGGGGGGAGAGGGGACCTCGGTGAATGAGCAGTTCTTC. This chain uses TRBV2 with TRBJ2-1; 7 bases are shared with TRBD2. This CDR3 is built from 16 residues. Germline V gene lookup returns CDR1 SNHLY and CDR2 FYNNEI. The junction had 18 bases not matched to a gene; V was cut back by 9 bases and J by 7 bases.

The chain couples TRBV27 to TRBJ2-3; D may be TRBD2 (5 bases). This CDR3 contains 13 residues. V lost 9 bases to trimming and J lost 1 base, with 11 bases between them. CDR1 and CDR2 from the germline V gene are MNHEY and SMNVEV (reference sequence). CDR3 region: CARGFGGTDTQYF. The CDR3 DNA reads as TGTGCCAGGGGGTTCGGGGGCACAGATACGCAGTATTTT.

The CDR3 nucleotides read TGTGCCAGCAGTTTAATGGGCCCCGCCAATGAGCAGTTCTTC. Residues: CASSLMGPANEQFF. The chain carries TRBV27 and TRBJ2-1; D uncertain. V was pared by 2 bases and J by 6 bases, with 11 bases between. Germline assignment: CDR1 MNHEY and CDR2 SMNVEV (reference sequence). This CDR3 comprises 14 residues.

The V call is TRBV21-1, the J call TRBJ2-1; TRBD2 is taken as the D call from the table, unchecked against the DNA. TRBV21-1 has pseudogene status. The CDR3 has 14 amino acids. The CDR3 here is CASSRRGSHNEQFF. The CDR3 DNA reads TGTGCCAGCAGCAGGCGGGGGAGTCACAATGAGCAGTTCTTC.

The sample holds a few counts of this clone. The chain links TRBV28 to TRBJ2-7; 9 bases map to TRBD1. Trimming cost V 4 bases and J 2 bases; bases outside gene matches: 3. Germline V gene data show CDR1 as MDHEN and CDR2 as SYDVKM. The length of the CDR3 is 14 residues. CDR3 coding DNA: TGTGCCAGCAGTTCGGGACAGGGAACCTACGAGCAGTACTTC. Its protein is CASSSGQGTYEQYF.

This sequence joins TRBV20-1 and TRBJ1-2, with D unclear. The CDR3 spans 11 residues. Germline V CDR1 and CDR2: DFQATT, SNEGSKA (reference sequence). Between the trimmed V and J ends, which lost 3 bases and 4 bases, there was a span of 6 bases. In DNA, the CDR3 is TGCAGTGCTAGGTACATCTATGGCTACACCTTC. Translating it yields CSARYIYGYTF.

A single count supports this clone. The chain couples TRBV14 to TRBJ1-5; no reliable D call. The V end was cut by 2 bases, the J end by 2 bases, with 4 bases between. The CDR3 loop spans 13 amino acids. Germline CDR1 and CDR2: SGHDN and FVKESK. CDR3 loop: CASSQHRNQPQHF. CDR3 sequence (DNA): TGTGCCAGCAGCCAACATCGCAATCAGCCCCAGCATTTT. The variable domain in full, with the rest retrieved from reference TRBV14 and TRBJ1-5, is EAGVTQFPSHSVIEKGQTVTLRCDPISGHDNLYWYRRVMGKEIKFLLHFVKESKQDESGMPNNRFLAERTGGTYSTLKVQPAELEDSGVYFCASSQHRNQPQHFGDGTRLSIL.

The V call is TRBV27, the J call TRBJ2-7; D perhaps matches TRBD2 (5 bases). Germline CDR1 is MNHEY and CDR2 is SMNVEV (reference sequence). Trimming cost V 5 bases and J 6 bases, with 17 bases left between them. The CDR3 contains 14 residues. CDR3 residues: CASSPGFWEFEQYF. In DNA form, the CDR3 reads TGTGCCAGCAGTCCGGGGTTCTGGGAATTCGAGCAGTACTTC.